This TCR beta chain was profiled in a study of T cell changes during pregnancy in multiple sclerosis. Germline V gene data show CDR1 as SGHTA and CDR2 as FQGTGA. CDR3 length: 16 amino acids. The ends were cut back, 5 bases at V and 0 bases at J, with 15 bases in the middle. Some clones are missing from TCRdb's copy, which holds only in-frame ones; the method was immunoSEQ multiplex PCR. The data contain approximately 40,000 clones, 93% of them singletons. The sequence was collected from a female donor with multiple sclerosis, enrolled in a pregnancy study. The sample was CD8+ T cells from peripheral blood mononuclear cells, taken in the third trimester of pregnancy. This chain links TRBV7-3 with TRBJ2-3; tentatively, D is TRBD2 (6 bases). This chain's CDR3 is CASSPILAASTDTQYF. The CDR3 DNA reads as TGTGCCAGCAGCCCCATTTTAGCGGCTAGCACAGATACGCAGTATTTT.